This is a list of T cell receptor beta chains from one sample in a study of cytomegalovirus exposure and HLA in healthy donors. Sequencing was performed with immunoSEQ multiplex PCR; in TCRdb, only in-frame clones are kept and a portion is missing. This table has around 97,000 clones, roughly a tenth appearing once. The material sequenced was PBMCs. The receptors here all came from a man aged 50-60 years in good health and CMV-seropositive. The CDR3 runs from the conserved cysteine through the conserved F or W. The D gene is left open where the match is weak. Clone size is shown for a subset of rows, as once, few, many or a class of expanded clone.

CASSDLIAGGDVFRYEQYF TGTGCCAGCAGTGATTTGATAGCGGGAGGGGACGTGTTTCGTTACGAGCAGTACTTC TRBV6-1 19 TRBJ2-7 TRBD2 few
CASSSGLRMNTEAFF TGTGCCAGCAGTTCGGGACTGAGGATGAACACTGAAGCTTTCTTT TRBV27 15 TRBJ1-1 NA few
CAIRGGIDGYNEQFF TGTGCCATCAGGGGGGGGATAGATGGCTACAATGAGCAGTTCTTC TRBV10-3 15 TRBJ2-1 TRBD2 NA
CASSIDRGIAGNTIYF TGTGCCAGTAGTATTGATAGAGGGATCGCTGGAAACACCATATATTTT TRBV19 16 TRBJ1-3 NA NA
CASRYRGNTEAFF TGTGCCAGCAGGTACAGGGGGAACACTGAAGCTTTCTTT TRBV6-1 13 TRBJ1-1 TRBD1 NA
CASTPAGGSTEAFF TGTGCCAGCACCCCCGCAGGGGGGAGCACTGAAGCTTTCTTT TRBV5-4 14 TRBJ1-1 TRBD1 few
CASSLGDRGEKLFF TGTGCCAGCAGCTTGGGTGACAGGGGAGAAAAACTGTTTTTT TRBV5-6 14 TRBJ1-4 TRBD1 NA
CASSSFLGLYENTIYF TGTGCCAGCAGTTCCTTTTTGGGGCTTTATGAAAACACCATATATTTT TRBV28 16 TRBJ1-3 NA NA
CASRRDLNTEAFF TGTGCCAGCAGGAGGGATCTGAACACTGAAGCTTTCTTT TRBV6-5 13 TRBJ1-1 NA few
CAISSGTSGRSTDTQYF TGTGCCATCAGTTCCGGGACTAGCGGGAGGAGCACAGATACGCAGTATTTT TRBV10-3 17 TRBJ2-3 TRBD2 few
CASSESGGWGNEKLFF TGTGCCAGCAGCGAATCAGGGGGTTGGGGTAATGAAAAACTGTTTTTT TRBV4-2 16 TRBJ1-4 TRBD1 few
CASRSGNTQYF TGTGCCAGCAGGTCAGGAAATACGCAGTATTTT TRBV27 11 TRBJ2-3 NA few
CASSPPSVGTDTQYF TGTGCCAGCTCACCACCGTCAGTGGGCACAGATACGCAGTATTTT TRBV18 15 TRBJ2-3 NA NA
CASSIGWGPKPQHF TGTGCCAGTAGTATAGGTTGGGGGCCCAAGCCCCAGCATTTT TRBV19 14 TRBJ1-5 NA few
CASSDDGRNPYEQYF TGTGCCAGCAGTGATGACGGGAGGAACCCCTACGAGCAGTACTTC TRBV25-1 15 TRBJ2-7 TRBD2 few
CASSLSSGDTGELFF TGTGCCAGCAGCTTAAGTTCGGGAGACACCGGGGAGCTGTTTTTT TRBV7-3 15 TRBJ2-2 NA few
CASSIRQGPNEQYF TGCGCCAGCAGCATTCGACAGGGGCCCAACGAGCAGTACTTC TRBV5-1 14 TRBJ2-7 TRBD1 NA
CASSVGGGNNQPQHF TGTGCCAGCAGCGTAGGAGGGGGAAACAATCAGCCCCAGCATTTT TRBV9 15 TRBJ1-5 NA many
CASSVQGTTGYTF TGTGCCAGCAGTGTTCAGGGTACGACAGGCTACACCTTC TRBV28 13 TRBJ1-2 NA few
CASSLFSSPGELFF TGCGCCAGCAGCTTGTTCTCTAGTCCCGGGGAGCTGTTTTTT TRBV5-1 14 TRBJ2-2 NA NA
CASSVGGTGPYEQYF TGTGCCAGCAGCGTAGGGGGGACAGGACCCTACGAGCAGTACTTC TRBV9 15 TRBJ2-7 TRBD1 NA
CASSYSVAGGEETQYF TGTGCCAGCAGTTACTCGGTAGCGGGAGGGGAGGAGACCCAGTACTTC TRBV6-5 16 TRBJ2-5 TRBD2 NA
CASSPRDRVSEKLFF TGTGCCAGCAGTCCCCGGGACAGGGTGAGCGAAAAACTGTTTTTT TRBV25-1 15 TRBJ1-4 TRBD1 NA
CASSYSGTSNTEAFF TGTGCCAGCAGCTACTCCGGGACATCCAACACTGAAGCTTTCTTT TRBV7-2 15 TRBJ1-1 NA NA
CSGVRPGDEQFF TGCAGCGGAGTTCGACCCGGGGATGAGCAGTTCTTC TRBV29-1 12 TRBJ2-1 NA few
CASSLAGAWEAFF TGTGCCAGCAGCTTAGCAGGGGCCTGGGAAGCTTTCTTT TRBV11-2 13 TRBJ1-1 NA few
CAWGLADNEQFF TGTGCCTGGGGACTAGCGGACAATGAGCAGTTCTTC TRBV30 12 TRBJ2-1 TRBD2 few
CASKDGNQPQHF TGTGCCAGTAAAGACGGGAATCAGCCCCAGCATTTT TRBV19 12 TRBJ1-5 NA few